The rows below give T cell receptor beta chains drawn from one sample of a study of preoperative IRX-2 immunotherapy in early breast cancer. This table comes from immunoSEQ multiplex PCR, and its TCRdb copy is limited to in-frame clones, with some not included. The sample records roughly 99,000 clones, 70% to 90% being singletons. The sequencing used tumor tissue, collected after IRX-2 immunotherapy. Source of these receptors: a human donor with breast cancer. The CDR3 runs from the conserved cysteine through the conserved F or W. Clone size, where shown, is once, few, many, or a class for clones that have expanded.

TRBV28	12	.	CASRRRTSEQYF
TRBV6-8	13	.	CAISSDSTDTQYF
TRBV19	13	.	CASSDGQLTEAFF
TRBV19	16	.	CASSIDGGTRGEKLFF
TRBV19	13	.	CASRKSSGNTIYF
TRBV19	14	.	CASSIAGPDTEAFF
TRBV28	16	.	CASSSRDRGFKDTQYF
TRBV29-1	16	.	CSVVSLAGGVYNEQFF
TRBV18	17	.	CASSPPRGSGSDNEQFF
TRBV6-4	15	.	CASSEGGRGVTEAFF
TRBV19	15	.	CASSIEGGESQPQHF
TRBV7-1	13	.	CASSRGRAYEQYF
TRBV28	15	.	CASAGTVYSGNTIYF
TRBV6-8	15	.	CAISRRQGGDTEAFF
TRBV7-7	17	.	CASSLSAGGPPADTQYF
TRBV6-8	14	.	CASSAQTGHNGAFF
TRBV5-1	15	.	CASSGVQGGGETQYF
TRBV29-1	14	.	CSVRSGLSYNEQFF
TRBV10-2	15	.	CASRPSGGTSYEQYF
TRBV7-4	17	.	CASTLSLGCQGGQPQHF
TRBV6-8	15	.	CASSREGLFGDGYTF
TRBV18	15	.	CASSPGTGRHQPQHF
TRBV27	15	.	CASSLWFRGYNEQFF
TRBV18	12	medium-sized	CASSHDGYEQYF
TRBV6-8	19	few	CASSYMGQGGMTSNQPQHF
TRBV10-2	16	.	CASSEYGGRDTYEQYF